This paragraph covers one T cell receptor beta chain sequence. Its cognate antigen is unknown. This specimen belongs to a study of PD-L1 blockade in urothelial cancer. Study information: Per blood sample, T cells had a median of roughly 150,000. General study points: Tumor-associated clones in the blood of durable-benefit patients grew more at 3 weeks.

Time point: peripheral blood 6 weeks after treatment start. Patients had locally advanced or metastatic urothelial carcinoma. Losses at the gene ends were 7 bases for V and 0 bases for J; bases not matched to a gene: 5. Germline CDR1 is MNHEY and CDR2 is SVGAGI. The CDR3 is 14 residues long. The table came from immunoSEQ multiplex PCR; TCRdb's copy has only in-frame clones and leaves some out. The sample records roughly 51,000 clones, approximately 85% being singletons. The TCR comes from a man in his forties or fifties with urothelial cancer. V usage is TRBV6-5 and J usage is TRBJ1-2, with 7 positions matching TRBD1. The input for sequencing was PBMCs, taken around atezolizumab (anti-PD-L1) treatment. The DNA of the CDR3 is TGTGCCAGCAACGAGGGGGCGGCTAACTATGGCTACACCTTC. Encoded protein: CASNEGAANYGYTF.